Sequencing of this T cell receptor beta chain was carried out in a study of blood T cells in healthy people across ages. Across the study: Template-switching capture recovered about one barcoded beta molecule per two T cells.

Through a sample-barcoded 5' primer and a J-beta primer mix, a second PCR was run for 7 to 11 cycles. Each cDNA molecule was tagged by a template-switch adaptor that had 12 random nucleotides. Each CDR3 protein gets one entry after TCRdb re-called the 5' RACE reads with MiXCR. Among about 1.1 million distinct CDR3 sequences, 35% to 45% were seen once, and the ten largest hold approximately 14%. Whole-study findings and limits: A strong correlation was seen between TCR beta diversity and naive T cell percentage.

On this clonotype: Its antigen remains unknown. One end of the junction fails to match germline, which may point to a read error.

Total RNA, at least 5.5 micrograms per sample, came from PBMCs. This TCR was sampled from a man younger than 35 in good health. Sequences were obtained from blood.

CDR3 coding DNA: TGTGCCAGCAGCGGGAGGGCTTGGAACACCGGGGAGTTGTTTTTT. Translated: CASSGRAWNTGELFF. The rearrangement links TRBV6-5 to TRBJ2-2; 8 bases line up with TRBD2. The CDR3 is made up of 15 amino acids. CDR1 and CDR2 (germline): MNHEY, SVGAGI.